This T cell receptor beta chain is drawn from a study of cytomegalovirus exposure and HLA in healthy donors. Vbeta (60) and Jbeta (13) primers were used in the PCR. TCRdb's table, derived via immunoSEQ multiplex PCR, lists solely in-frame clones and lacks some. In the table there are about 130,000 clones, around 77% of which are singletons. Germline assignment: CDR1 LNHDA and CDR2 SQIVND (reference sequence). The ends were cut back, 7 bases at V and 4 bases at J, with 14 bases in the middle. The CDR3 is made up of 14 amino acids. The donors comprised healthy bone marrow donors. Study-wide points: The authors later found most CMV-associated TCR beta chains appeared HLA-restricted.

The table lists this clone with a count of one. Its specificity is unknown. The chain links TRBV19 to TRBJ1-3, with a tentative D call TRBD1 (6 bases). The source is a man aged 30 to 39 in good health. What was sequenced was PBMCs. CDR3 coding DNA: TGTGCCAGTAATTCACAGGGAGCCGGAAACACCATATATTTT. Its translation: CASNSQGAGNTIYF.